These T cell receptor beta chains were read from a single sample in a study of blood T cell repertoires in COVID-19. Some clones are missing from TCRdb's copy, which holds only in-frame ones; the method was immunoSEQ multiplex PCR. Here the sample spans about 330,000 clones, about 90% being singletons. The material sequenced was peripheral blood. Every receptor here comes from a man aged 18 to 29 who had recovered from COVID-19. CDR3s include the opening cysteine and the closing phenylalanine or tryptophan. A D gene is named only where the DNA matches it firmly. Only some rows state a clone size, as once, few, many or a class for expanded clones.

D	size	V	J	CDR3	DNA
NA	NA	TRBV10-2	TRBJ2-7	CASSIISESSYEQYF	TGCGCCAGCAGTATCATTAGCGAGAGCTCCTACGAGCAGTACTTC
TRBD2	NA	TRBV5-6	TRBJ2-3	CASSLGGTSPDTQYF	TGTGCCAGCAGCTTGGGAGGGACTAGTCCAGATACGCAGTATTTT
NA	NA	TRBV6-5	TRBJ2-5	CASSLVYQETQYF	TGTGCCAGTTCCCTAGTTTATCAAGAGACCCAGTACTTC
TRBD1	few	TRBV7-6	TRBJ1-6	CASSARGQGGSPLHF	TGTGCCAGCAGCGCCAGGGGACAGGGTGGATCACCCCTCCACTTT
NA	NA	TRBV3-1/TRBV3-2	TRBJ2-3	CASSQSPTVSTDTQYF	TGTGCCAGCAGCCAATCCCCGACAGTGAGCACAGATACGCAGTATTTT
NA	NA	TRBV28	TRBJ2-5	CASSFPSLETQYF	TGTGCCAGCAGTTTCCCCTCCCTAGAGACCCAGTACTTC
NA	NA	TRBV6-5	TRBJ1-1	CASTPYRNTEAFF	TGTGCCAGCACTCCCTACCGGAACACTGAAGCTTTCTTT
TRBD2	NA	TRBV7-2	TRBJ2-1	CASSLGPSGRKFF	TGTGCCAGCAGCTTAGGTCCTAGCGGGAGAAAGTTCTTC
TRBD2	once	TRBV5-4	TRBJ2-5	CASSLTSDQETQYF	TGTGCCAGCAGCCTGACTAGCGACCAAGAGACCCAGTACTTC
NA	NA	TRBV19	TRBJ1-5	CASSMGAGTSSNQPQHF	TGTGCCAGTAGTATGGGGGCAGGCACCTCTAGCAATCAGCCCCAGCATTTT
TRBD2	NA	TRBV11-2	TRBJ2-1	CASSLVVAGVPYNEQFF	TGTGCCAGCAGCTTAGTTGTAGCGGGGGTGCCCTACAATGAGCAGTTCTTC
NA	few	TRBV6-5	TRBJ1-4	CASSYSVLSTNEKLFF	TGTGCCAGCAGTTACTCTGTCCTTTCAACTAATGAAAAACTGTTTTTT
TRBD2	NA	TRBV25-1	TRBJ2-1	CASKGLAGGNEQFF	TGTGCCAGCAAGGGACTAGCGGGGGGGAATGAGCAGTTCTTC
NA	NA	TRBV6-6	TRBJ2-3	CASSIQRDTDTQYF	TGTGCCAGCAGCATCCAGAGGGACACAGATACGCAGTATTTT
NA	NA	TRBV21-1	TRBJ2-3	CASSSRKQGDLDTQYF	TGTGCCAGCAGCAGTCGAAAACAGGGGGATTTAGATACGCAGTATTTT
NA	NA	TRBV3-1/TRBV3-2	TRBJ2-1	CASSRRADEQFF	TGTGCCAGCAGCCGGAGAGCGGATGAGCAGTTCTTC
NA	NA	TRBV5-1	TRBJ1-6	CASSNGQTSDSPLHF	TGCGCCAGCAGCAACGGACAAACCTCGGATTCACCCCTCCACTTT
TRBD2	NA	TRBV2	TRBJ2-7	CASSATSGREEQYF	TGTGCCAGCAGTGCGACTAGCGGGAGAGAAGAGCAGTACTTC
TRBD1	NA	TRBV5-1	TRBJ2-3	CASSYRQGSTDTQYF	TGCGCCAGCAGCTATAGACAGGGAAGCACAGATACGCAGTATTTT
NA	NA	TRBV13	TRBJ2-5	CASSLEETQYF	TGTGCCAGCAGCTTGGAGGAGACCCAGTACTTC
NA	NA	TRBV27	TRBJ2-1	CASSRGTLHYNEQFF	TGTGCCAGCAGTCGCGGGACTCTCCATTACAATGAGCAGTTCTTC
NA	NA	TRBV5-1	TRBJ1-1	CASSLQGQLNTEAFF	TGCGCCAGCAGCTTGCAAGGACAGCTGAACACTGAAGCTTTCTTT
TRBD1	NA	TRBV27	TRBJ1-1	CASSDSGTGVEAFF	TGTGCCAGCAGCGATTCCGGGACAGGGGTTGAAGCTTTCTTT